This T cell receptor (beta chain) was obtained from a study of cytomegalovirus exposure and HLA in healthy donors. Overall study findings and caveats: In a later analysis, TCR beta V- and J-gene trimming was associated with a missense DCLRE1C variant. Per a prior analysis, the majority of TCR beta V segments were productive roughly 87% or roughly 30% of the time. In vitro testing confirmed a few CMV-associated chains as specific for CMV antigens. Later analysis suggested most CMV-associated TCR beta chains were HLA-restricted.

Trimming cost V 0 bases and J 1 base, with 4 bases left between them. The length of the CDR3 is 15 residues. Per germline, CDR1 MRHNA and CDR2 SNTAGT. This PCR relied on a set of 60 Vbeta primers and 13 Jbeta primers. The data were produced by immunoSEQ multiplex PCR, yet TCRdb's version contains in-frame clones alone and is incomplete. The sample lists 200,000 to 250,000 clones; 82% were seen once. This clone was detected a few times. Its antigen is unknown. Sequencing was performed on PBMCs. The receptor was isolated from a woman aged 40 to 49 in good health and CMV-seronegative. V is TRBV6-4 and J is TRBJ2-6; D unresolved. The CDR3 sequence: CASSDSTSGANVLTF. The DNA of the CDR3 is TGTGCCAGCAGTGACTCGACTTCTGGGGCCAACGTCCTGACTTTC.